The next 8 T cell receptor beta chains were all read from a single sample in a study of T-cell reconstitution after alpha-beta-depleted transplantation in children (dated by TCRdb to between 2015 and 2016). The library was generated by PCR. TCRdb shows the sequencer as Illumina HiSeq 2500. Molecular barcoding was employed in the preparation of TCR libraries, with unique molecular identifiers being used to normalize TCRbeta repertoire quantification. The public reads were reanalyzed by TCRdb: fastp trimming at Q25, MiXCR alignment, in-frame beta chains only. Entries that share a CDR3 protein sequence are merged under the most common genes and DNA. The sample profile shows 580,000 or so distinct CDR3 sequences; under 25% of them were found once. The ten largest account for 12% to 15% of the sample. The treatment or condition tag for this specimen amounts to: allogeneic hematopoietic cell transplantation with graft depleted of TCRalphabeta T cells and CD19 B cells.

The source material was PBMCs, mostly from graft donor cells, sampled 360 days after TCRalphabeta/CD19-depleted stem cell transplant. The receptors here all came from a boy under two years old who had a stem cell transplant for acute myeloid leukemia, so the T cells may come from the graft donor.

This clonotype was observed a handful of times. The V call is TRBV10-3, the J call TRBJ2-7, with a weak D call TRBD1 (6 bases). Between the trimmed V and J ends, which lost 2 bases and 4 bases, there was a span of 12 bases. The CDR3 runs to 14 residues. In germline, CDR1 is ENHRY, CDR2 SYGVKD. The CDR3 DNA sequence: TGTGCCATCAGTGAGACTGGGGGCTCGTACGAGCAGTACGTC. This gives the protein CAISETGGSYEQYV.

The rearrangement joins TRBV6-2 or TRBV6-3 to TRBJ2-3; TRBD1 aligns across 8 bases. V trimming: 5 bases; J trimming: 4 bases; junction bases outside the gene matches: 11. Germline V gene data show CDR1 as MNHEY and CDR2 as SVGEGT. CDR3 length: 16 amino acids. Here the CDR3 DNA reads TGTGCCAGCAGTCTACCCCGGACAGGGTGGGCAGATACGCAGTATTTT. Translation: CASSLPRTGWADTQYF.

This clonotype was observed at least ten times. The chain employs TRBV20-1 and TRBJ2-7; D perhaps matches TRBD2 (6 bases). CDR3 length: 14 amino acids. Germline values: CDR1 DFQATT, CDR2 SNEGSKA (reference sequence). V was cut by 4 bases and J by 0 bases, with 13 bases left in between. CDR3 nucleotide sequence: TGCAGTGCTACAGGCGGGGTCGACTCCTACGAGCAGTACTTC. This sequence encodes CSATGGVDSYEQYF.

The rearrangement uses TRBV20-1 and TRBJ1-2, with TRBD1 as a possible D gene (5 bases). CDR1 is DFQATT and CDR2 is SNEGSKA in the germline V gene (reference sequence). The CDR3 is made up of 14 amino acids. V lost 2 bases to trimming and J lost 2 bases, with 12 bases between them. CDR3 amino acids: CSARQGDTNYGYTF. The CDR3 DNA reads as TGCAGTGCTAGACAGGGAGACACGAACTATGGCTACACCTTC.

This clonotype has a count of ten or more. V usage is TRBV29-1 and J usage is TRBJ2-5; the D call may be TRBD1 or TRBD2 (5 bases each). With 0 bases removed from V and 0 bases from J, the gap between germline ends came to 11 bases. The CDR3 totals 15 residues. From germline, CDR1 is SQVTM and CDR2 ANQGSEA. The CDR3 spells CSVEERGRYQETQYF. In DNA, the CDR3 is TGCAGCGTTGAAGAGAGGGGCAGGTACCAAGAGACCCAGTACTTC.

J is TRBJ2-7 and V is TRBV5-1; D is undetermined. This CDR3 comprises 14 residues. Germline V gene data show CDR1 as SGHRS and CDR2 as YFSETQ. V lost 4 bases and J lost 2, with 13 bases in between. The CDR3 sequence: CASSPRSPTYEQYF. In DNA, the CDR3 is TGCGCCAGCAGCCCACGATCTCCAACCTACGAGCAGTACTTC.

The chain is built from TRBV5-1 and TRBJ1-1, with D unresolved. The ends were cut back, 0 bases at V and 4 bases at J, with 10 bases in the middle. This CDR3 comprises 14 residues. CDR1 and CDR2 (germline): SGHRS, YFSETQ. The CDR3 DNA reads TGCGCCAGCAGCTTGGGAAGGGAAGGCACTGAAGCTTTCTTT. Amino acids: CASSLGREGTEAFF.

The chain links TRBV10-3 to TRBJ1-3; D remains unclear. Germline V gene data show CDR1 as ENHRY and CDR2 as SYGVKD. Trimming shortened V by 0 bases and J by 0 bases, and 9 bases separated the two germline ends. CDR3 length: 16 residues. The CDR3 region has the DNA TGTGCCATCAGTGAGTCGAGGACTACCTCTGGAAACACCATATATTTT. Residues: CAISESRTTSGNTIYF.